This is a list of T cell receptor beta chains from one sample in a study of blood T cells in healthy people across ages. MiXCR, applied by TCRdb to the 5' RACE reads, yields one record per CDR3 protein. This sample has roughly 1,000,000 distinct CDR3 sequences, with around 27% found just once. The same sample was also used in a study of T cells of mothers and their children.

Sample: blood. The source is a girl aged 2-9 years in good health. Both conserved end residues are trimmed from each CDR3.

j_gene | v_gene | CDR3aa
TRBJ2-7 | TRBV7-6 | ASSLAVTEKQY
TRBJ2-7 | TRBV15 | ATSRDIREYGSYEQY
- | TRBV3-1 | ASSQSELGSYEQY
TRBJ1-5 | TRBV5-6 | ASSLGSIQPQH
TRBJ2-7 | TRBV3-1 | ASSRGTGAVYEQY
- | TRBV29-1 | SVEYGRSSEQY
TRBJ2-5 | TRBV24-1 | ATSDLRTGEETQY
TRBJ2-5 | TRBV24-1 | ATSDLSGEEETQY
TRBJ2-7 | TRBV15 | ATSRVVPGQTLREQY
TRBJ1-1 | TRBV29-1 | SVQIRQQEAF
TRBJ1-1 | TRBV25-1 | ASGEGGRTEAF
TRBJ2-1 | TRBV5-5 | ASTWVAGGSNEQF
TRBJ2-7 | TRBV5-1 | ASSLGDNAGELHEQY
TRBJ2-1 | TRBV12-3/TRBV12-4 | ASTPVERSYNEQF
TRBJ2-5 | TRBV6-2/TRBV6-3 | ASSSKRTGETQY
TRBJ2-5 | TRBV28 | ASSGSYVEQY
TRBJ1-6 | TRBV11-3 | ASSLGRQPLH
TRBJ2-5 | TRBV4-3 | ASSPGPRGGTQY
- | TRBV5-1 | ASSLGLAGPLYEQY
TRBJ2-2 | TRBV11-2 | ASSLPHTQRERGMF
TRBJ1-2 | TRBV2 | ASSDANRYAYGYT
- | TRBV9 | ASSPPRLAGVNEQF
TRBJ2-1 | TRBV20-1 | SFPSGRSYNEQF
TRBJ1-5 | TRBV20-1 | SARGQGSGQPQH
TRBJ2-3 | TRBV4-2 | ASSLTPGLGWAQDTQY
TRBJ2-5 | TRBV11-2 | ASSSRLTGVAETQY
TRBJ1-2 | TRBV4-1 | ASSQAGENYGYT
TRBJ2-1 | TRBV6-5 | ASSYSMGNEQF
TRBJ2-1 | TRBV7-9 | ASSQGVSVPF
TRBJ2-3 | TRBV3-1 | ASSLVSGADTQY
TRBJ2-6 | TRBV20-1 | SARDPASGANVLT
TRBJ2-5 | TRBV7-2 | ASSLIFLAGGAETQY
TRBJ2-3 | TRBV29-1 | SVTGLTTDTQY
TRBJ1-6 | TRBV7-2 | ASSLGAERPLH
TRBJ2-4 | TRBV5-1 | ASSPQGKNIQY
- | TRBV25-1 | ASSGAGITHEQY
TRBJ2-3 | TRBV9 | ASSLPGTSSPDTQY
TRBJ2-1 | TRBV9 | ASTVGASSYNEQF
TRBJ2-1 | TRBV20-1 | SASMPGLAGATGQF
- | TRBV6-6 | ASMEVGTGTCEQY
TRBJ1-5 | TRBV27 | ASSRGPGGQPQH
TRBJ2-1 | TRBV7-6 | ASSLAHSQGNEQF
TRBJ1-3 | TRBV19 | ASTSRWADTIY
TRBJ2-1 | TRBV9 | ASSGRGGANIYNEQF
TRBJ2-5 | TRBV19 | ATSDLVGTQY
- | TRBV21-1 | ASSKPGFKDEQF
TRBJ1-1 | TRBV27 | ASTGPNTEAF
TRBJ2-7 | TRBV9 | ASSAHSGRRGEQY
TRBJ1-2 | TRBV27 | ASSLSLWGLNYGYT
TRBJ2-5 | TRBV29-1 | SVVPYSTKETQY
TRBJ2-7 | TRBV4-2 | ASSQESKLAAEGYEQY
TRBJ2-2 | TRBV20-1 | SAYAGVTGELF
TRBJ2-5 | TRBV29-1 | SVETRTGQETQY
TRBJ2-5 | TRBV5-1 | ASSLRVQGTSGGGVAQETQY
TRBJ2-5 | TRBV7-9 | ASSLNQDGQETQY
TRBJ2-7 | TRBV20-1 | SATPGLAGGSGPLGEQY
TRBJ2-5 | TRBV7-9 | ASSLAALGPWETQY
TRBJ1-2 | TRBV7-3 | ASSRFGGGYSYT
TRBJ1-1 | TRBV12-3/TRBV12-4 | ASSSRLQAF
TRBJ2-1 | TRBV5-5 | ASSSTPALEGNEQF